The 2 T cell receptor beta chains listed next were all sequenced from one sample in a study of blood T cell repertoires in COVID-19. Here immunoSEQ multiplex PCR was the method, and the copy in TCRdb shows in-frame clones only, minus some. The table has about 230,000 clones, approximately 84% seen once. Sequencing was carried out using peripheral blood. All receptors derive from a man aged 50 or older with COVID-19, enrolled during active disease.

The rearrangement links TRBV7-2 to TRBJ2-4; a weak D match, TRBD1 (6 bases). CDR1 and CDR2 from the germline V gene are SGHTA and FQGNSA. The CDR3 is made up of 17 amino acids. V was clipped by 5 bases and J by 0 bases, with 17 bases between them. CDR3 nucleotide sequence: TGTGCCAGCAGCCAGAGGGGGACGCCGCTAGCCAAAAACATTCAGTACTTC. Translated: CASSQRGTPLAKNIQYF. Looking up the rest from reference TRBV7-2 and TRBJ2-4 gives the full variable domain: GAGVSQSPSNKVTEKGKDVELRCDPISGHTALYWYRQSLGQGLEFLIYFQGNSAPDKSGLPSDRFSAERTGGSVSTLTIQRTQQEDSAVYLCASSQRGTPLAKNIQYFGAGTRLSVL.

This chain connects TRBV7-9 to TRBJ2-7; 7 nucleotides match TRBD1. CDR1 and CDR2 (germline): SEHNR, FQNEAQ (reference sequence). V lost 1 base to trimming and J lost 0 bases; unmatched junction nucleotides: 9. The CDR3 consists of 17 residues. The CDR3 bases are TGTGCCAGCAGCTTAGACCGGGACAGTGGGCCCTCCTACGAGCAGTACTTC. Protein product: CASSLDRDSGPSYEQYF.